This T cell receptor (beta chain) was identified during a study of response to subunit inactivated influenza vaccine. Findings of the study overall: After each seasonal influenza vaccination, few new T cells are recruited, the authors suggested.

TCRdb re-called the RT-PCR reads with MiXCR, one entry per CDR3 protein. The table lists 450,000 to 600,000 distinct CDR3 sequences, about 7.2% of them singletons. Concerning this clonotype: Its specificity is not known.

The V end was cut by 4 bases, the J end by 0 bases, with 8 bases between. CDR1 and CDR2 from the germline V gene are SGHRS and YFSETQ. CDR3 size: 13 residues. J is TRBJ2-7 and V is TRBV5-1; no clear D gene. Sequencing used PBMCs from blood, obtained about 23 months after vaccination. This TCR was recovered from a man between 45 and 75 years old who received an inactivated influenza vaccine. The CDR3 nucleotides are TGCGCCAGCAGCACTACAAACTCCTACGAGCAGTACTTC. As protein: CASSTTNSYEQYF.